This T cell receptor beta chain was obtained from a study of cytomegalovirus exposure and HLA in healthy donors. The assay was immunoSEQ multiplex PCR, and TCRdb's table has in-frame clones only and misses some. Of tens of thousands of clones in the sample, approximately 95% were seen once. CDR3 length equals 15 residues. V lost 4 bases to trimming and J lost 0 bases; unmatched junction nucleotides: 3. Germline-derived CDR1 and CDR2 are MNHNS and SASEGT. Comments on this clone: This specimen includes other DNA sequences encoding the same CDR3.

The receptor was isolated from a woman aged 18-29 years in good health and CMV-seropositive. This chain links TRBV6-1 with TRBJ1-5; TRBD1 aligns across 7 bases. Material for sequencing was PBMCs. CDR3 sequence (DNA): TGTGCCAGCAGTGGCGGGACAGATAGCAATCAGCCCCAGCATTTT. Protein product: CASSGGTDSNQPQHF.